These T cell receptor beta chains were read from a single sample in a study of blood T cell repertoires in COVID-19. Only in-frame clones appear in the TCRdb table, and some are missing; sequencing was by immunoSEQ multiplex PCR. The table has some 300,000 clones, approximately 90% seen once. The specimen sequenced was peripheral blood. These receptors were collected from a woman in her fifties or sixties with COVID-19, enrolled during active disease. Both conserved end residues are part of each CDR3. The D gene is left open where the match is weak. Clone size appears in some rows only: once, few, many, or a class for an expanded clone.

CASSITRLQVGQGWPYEQYF | TGTGCCAGTAGTATTACCCGGCTCCAGGTTGGGCAGGGGTGGCCCTACGAGCAGTACTTC | TRBJ2-7 | - | TRBV19 | -
CASSHGQVTEAFF | TGTGCCAGCAGCCACGGACAGGTCACTGAAGCTTTCTTT | TRBJ1-1 | TRBD1 | TRBV6-5 | -
CASSATGGRGYTF | TGTGCCAGTAGTGCGACAGGGGGTCGGGGCTACACCTTC | TRBJ1-2 | TRBD1 | TRBV19 | once
CASSPLRQAEKLFF | TGTGCCAGCAGCCCCCTTCGACAAGCTGAAAAACTGTTTTTT | TRBJ1-4 | - | TRBV7-2 | -
CASSPWASGANVLTF | TGTGCCAGCAGCCCATGGGCCTCTGGGGCCAACGTCCTGACTTTC | TRBJ2-6 | - | TRBV7-2 | -
CARPLRVGQGNEQFF | TGTGCCAGACCCCTTCGGGTAGGACAGGGCAATGAGCAGTTCTTC | TRBJ2-1 | TRBD1 | TRBV2 | -
CASSYLGAGTEAFF | TGTGCCAGCAGTTATCTAGGGGCTGGGACTGAAGCTTTCTTT | TRBJ1-1 | - | TRBV6-5 | -
CASSLGGVDRAFF | TGTGCCAGCAGCTTAGGGGGCGTAGATAGGGCTTTCTTT | TRBJ1-1 | - | TRBV7-6 | -
CASGLSVAGDQPQHF | TGTGCTAGTGGTTTGTCGGTGGCAGGGGATCAGCCCCAGCATTTT | TRBJ1-5 | - | TRBV12-5 | -
CAWSTGYAYEQYF | TGTGCCTGGAGTACGGGATACGCCTACGAGCAGTACTTC | TRBJ2-7 | - | TRBV30 | -
CASIAGGFPNIQYF | TGTGCCAGCATCGCAGGGGGCTTTCCAAACATTCAGTACTTC | TRBJ2-4 | TRBD1 | TRBV2 | -
CASSSQGAGGKRNEQFF | TGTGCCAGCAGCTCCCAGGGGGCGGGAGGGAAAAGGAATGAGCAGTTCTTC | TRBJ2-1 | - | TRBV7-2 | -
CSVARGTGNTIYF | TGCAGCGTTGCCAGGGGGACTGGAAACACCATATATTTT | TRBJ1-3 | TRBD1 | TRBV29-1 | -
CASSEISATPRETQYF | TGTGCCAGCAGTGAAATTTCAGCGACTCCCAGAGAGACCCAGTACTTC | TRBJ2-5 | - | TRBV6-1 | -
CASSELAGFGVTEAFF | TGTGCCAGCAGTGAATTGGCAGGGTTTGGGGTCACTGAAGCTTTCTTT | TRBJ1-1 | - | TRBV6-4 | -
CASSPDWRGRGTDTQYF | TGTGCCAGCAGCCCGGATTGGAGGGGCCGGGGCACAGATACGCAGTATTTT | TRBJ2-3 | - | TRBV9 | -
CATSGQAPMGDTQYF | TGTGCCACCTCCGGACAGGCCCCGATGGGCGATACGCAGTATTTT | TRBJ2-3 | TRBD1 | TRBV24-1 | once
CASSYQDRDFDEQYF | TGTGCCAGCAGTTACCAGGACAGGGACTTCGACGAGCAGTACTTC | TRBJ2-7 | TRBD1 | TRBV6-5 | -
CASTPWGQGTDTQYF | TGTGCCAGCACCCCCTGGGGCCAAGGGACAGATACGCAGTATTTT | TRBJ2-3 | - | TRBV27 | -
CASSLVGAGVPSGNTIYF | TGTGCCAGCAGCTTAGTTGGGGCAGGAGTCCCGAGCGGGAACACCATATATTTT | TRBJ1-3 | - | TRBV7-9 | -
CASSSETEPEAFF | TGTGCCAGCAGCTCGGAGACGGAGCCTGAAGCTTTCTTT | TRBJ1-1 | - | TRBV7-8 | -
CASSLEKLAGAYYNEQFF | TGTGCCAGCAGCTTAGAGAAACTAGCGGGAGCATACTACAATGAGCAGTTCTTC | TRBJ2-1 | TRBD2 | TRBV11-2 | -
CASSIANRGLTEAFF | TGTGCCAGTAGTATAGCTAACAGGGGCTTAACTGAAGCTTTCTTT | TRBJ1-1 | TRBD1 | TRBV19 | -
CASSPQGANKNIQYF | TGTGCCAGCAGCCCCCAGGGGGCTAACAAAAACATTCAGTACTTC | TRBJ2-4 | TRBD1 | TRBV27 | -
CASSLQGSNTEAFF | TGTGCCAGCAGTTTACAGGGATCGAACACTGAAGCTTTCTTT | TRBJ1-1 | - | TRBV27 | -
CASRKDREAQPQHF | TGTGCCAGCAGGAAGGACAGGGAGGCCCAGCCCCAGCATTTT | TRBJ1-5 | TRBD1 | TRBV2 | -
CASSTPTSGRANTGELFF | TGTGCCAGTAGTACCCCGACTAGCGGGAGAGCGAACACCGGGGAGCTGTTTTTT | TRBJ2-2 | TRBD2 | TRBV19 | -